This T cell receptor (beta chain) was recorded in a study of shared clonotypes between healthy human individuals. Study in general: Donor ages ranged 18 to 49 years: a couple of women, a few men. Study-wide findings and caveats: Clonotype sharing among donors likely depends on sequencing depth.

Terminally differentiated effector memory CD45RA+ cells were excluded by CCR7 positive selection of CD45RO-negative cells. An approximately 210 ng quantity of DNA, 30,000 to 35,000 T cell genomes, went into the sorted-subset replicate PCRs. The assay was immunoSEQ multiplex PCR, and TCRdb's table has in-frame clones only and misses some. Among roughly 590,000 clones listed, just under 97% were seen once. As regards this clone: Its antigen is undetermined. The junction does not match germline at one end; this may be a read error.

The sample comprised naive CD8+ T cells sorted from blood. This sequence was found in a woman aged 25 to 39 in good health.

The CDR3 reads CASSLAGGADTQYF. The DNA for the CDR3 is TGTGCCAGCAGTTTAGCGGGAGGGGCAGATACGCAGTATTTC. The chain employs TRBV2 and TRBJ2-3; 11 bases match TRBD2. Germline loops: CDR1 SNHLY, CDR2 FYNNEI. The CDR3 extends over 14 amino acids.